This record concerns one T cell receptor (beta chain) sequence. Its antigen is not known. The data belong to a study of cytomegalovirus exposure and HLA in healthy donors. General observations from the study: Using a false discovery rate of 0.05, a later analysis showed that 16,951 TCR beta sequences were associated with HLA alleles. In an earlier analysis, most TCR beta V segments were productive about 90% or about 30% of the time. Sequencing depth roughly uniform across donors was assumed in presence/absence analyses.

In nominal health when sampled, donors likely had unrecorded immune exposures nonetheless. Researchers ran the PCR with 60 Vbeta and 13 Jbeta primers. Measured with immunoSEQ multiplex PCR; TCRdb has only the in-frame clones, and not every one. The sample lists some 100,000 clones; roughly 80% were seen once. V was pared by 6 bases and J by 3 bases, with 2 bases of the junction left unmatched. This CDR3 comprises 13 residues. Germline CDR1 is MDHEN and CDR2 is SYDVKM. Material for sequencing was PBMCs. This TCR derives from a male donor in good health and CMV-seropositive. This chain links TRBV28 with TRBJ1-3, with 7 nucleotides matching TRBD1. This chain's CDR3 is CASRGTVGNTIYF. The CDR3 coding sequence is TGTGCCAGCAGGGGGACAGTTGGAAACACCATATATTTT.